The sequence of this TCR beta chain was determined in a study of control samples from healthy donors and cancer patients (dated by TCRdb to the early 2020s). The library was made by the immunoSEQ multiplex PCR assay. TCRdb's version of the immuneACCESS table is confined to in-frame rearrangements and falls short of the full clone set. An unresolved V gene accounts for under half of the shortfall where checked; the remainder is of unknown origin. This sample gives 150,000 to 190,000 clones in total; about 93% of them show up just once. Jointly, the top ten make up about 2.4% of the sample. Notes on this clone: It has no known antigen specificity. Per-base quality was not reported, and no clone a single base away is much larger than it.

Sequencing was done on a sample of blood. This receptor was taken from a man aged 45-65 years in good health.

The nucleotide sequence is given as TGTGCCTGGAGTAGGGGCCAGGGGGTATGGGGCAATCAGCCCCAGCATTTT. This sequence encodes CAWSRGQGVWGNQPQHF. Recombination connected TRBV30 to TRBJ1-5; TRBD1 matches 7 bases in the middle. Looking up the germline V gene (reference sequence) yields CDR1 GTSNPN and CDR2 SVGIG. At the junction V is shortened by 2 bases and J by 2 bases; bases outside the gene matches: 12. The CDR3 starts with the cysteine, ends with the phenylalanine, and has 17 residues. Only the CDR3 DNA stays, 51 bases, in frame from base 1.